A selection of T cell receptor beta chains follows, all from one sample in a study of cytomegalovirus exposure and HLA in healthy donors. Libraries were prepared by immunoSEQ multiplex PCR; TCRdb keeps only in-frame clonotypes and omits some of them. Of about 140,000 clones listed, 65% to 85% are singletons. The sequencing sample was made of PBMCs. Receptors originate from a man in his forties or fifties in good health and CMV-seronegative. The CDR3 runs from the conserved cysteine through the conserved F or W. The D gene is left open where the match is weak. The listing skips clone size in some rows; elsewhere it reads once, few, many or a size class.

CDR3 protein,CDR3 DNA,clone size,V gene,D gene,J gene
CASSVATLSTEAFF,TGTGCCAGCAGCGTAGCCACCCTGAGCACTGAAGCTTTCTTT,-,TRBV9,-,TRBJ1-1
CASSFSGRDSNQPQHF,TGTGCCAGCAGTTTCTCAGGTCGCGATAGCAATCAGCCCCAGCATTTT,-,TRBV28,-,TRBJ1-5
CAWRRGDPGDTGELFF,TGTGCCTGGAGGCGGGGAGACCCAGGCGACACCGGGGAGCTGTTTTTT,few,TRBV30,-,TRBJ2-2
CASSLSNLGQGYYEQYF,TGTGCCAGCAGTTTATCGAACCTTGGACAGGGGTACTACGAGCAGTACTTC,-,TRBV27,TRBD1,TRBJ2-7
CASKIAGSYNEQFF,TGTGCCAGCAAAATAGCGGGCTCCTACAATGAGCAGTTCTTC,-,TRBV2,TRBD2,TRBJ2-1
CASSPIIDEQFF,TGTGCCAGCTCACCAATCATTGATGAGCAGTTCTTC,-,TRBV18,-,TRBJ2-1
CASSDPSKPVDTQYF,TGTGCCAGCAGTGACCCATCGAAACCGGTGGATACGCAGTATTTT,once,TRBV25-1,-,TRBJ2-3
CASSAQVGSYTF,TGTGCCAGCAGTGCCCAGGTTGGAAGCTACACCTTC,-,TRBV28,-,TRBJ1-2
CASGSGTAYEQYF,TGTGCCAGCGGCTCCGGGACAGCCTACGAGCAGTACTTC,few,TRBV11-2,TRBD1,TRBJ2-7
CASSVSGGDYNEQFF,TGTGCCAGCAGCGTATCGGGAGGGGACTACAATGAGCAGTTCTTC,-,TRBV9,TRBD2,TRBJ2-1
CASSQVSGGHEQYF,TGTGCCAGCAGCCAAGTTTCAGGGGGCCACGAGCAGTACTTC,-,TRBV14,TRBD1,TRBJ2-7
CASSYSVVGAYEQYF,TGTGCCAGCAGTTACTCTGTGGTCGGGGCCTACGAGCAGTACTTC,-,TRBV6-5,-,TRBJ2-7
CASSLGQTSGYNEQFF,TGTGCCAGCAGCTTAGGCCAGACTAGCGGATACAATGAGCAGTTCTTC,once,TRBV11-1,TRBD2,TRBJ2-1
CASSQDGETVRANTQYF,TGCGCCAGCAGCCAAGATGGGGAGACGGTCAGAGCCAATACGCAGTATTTT,-,TRBV4-1,-,TRBJ2-3
CASSSKDRGETQYF,TGTGCCAGCAGCTCGAAGGACAGGGGGGAGACCCAGTACTTC,-,TRBV5-4,TRBD1,TRBJ2-5
CASSVGGFTDTQYF,TGTGCCAGCAGCGTAGGCGGATTCACAGATACGCAGTATTTT,-,TRBV9,-,TRBJ2-3
CASSIQTPSYNEQFF,TGTGCCAGTAGTATACAAACTCCCTCCTACAATGAGCAGTTCTTC,-,TRBV19,-,TRBJ2-1
CASSPSLSHEQYF,TGTGCCAGCAGTCCCTCTTTGAGCCACGAGCAGTACTTC,-,TRBV28,-,TRBJ2-7
CASSSPINKEPQHF,TGTGCCAGCAGTTCACCGATTAACAAAGAGCCCCAGCATTTT,-,TRBV6-6,-,TRBJ1-5
CAWSVRGGDSPLHF,TGTGCCTGGAGTGTACGCGGGGGGGACTCACCCCTCCACTTT,-,TRBV30,-,TRBJ1-6
CASSPGTVSNQPQHF,TGTGCCAGCAGCCCCGGGACAGTTAGCAATCAGCCCCAGCATTTT,-,TRBV28,TRBD1,TRBJ1-5
CASSVAIRAGAYTGELFF,TGTGCCAGCAGCGTAGCTATCAGGGCAGGGGCGTACACCGGGGAGCTGTTTTTT,-,TRBV9,-,TRBJ2-2
CASSPGTDSNQPQHF,TGTGCCAGCAGCCCCGGGACAGATAGCAATCAGCCCCAGCATTTT,-,TRBV5-8,TRBD1,TRBJ1-5
CASSVAPGVGDTIYF,TGTGCCAGCAGCGTAGCCCCAGGGGTAGGGGACACCATATATTTT,-,TRBV9,-,TRBJ1-3
CASSLRHPSSGGAGELFF,TGTGCCAGCAGCCTGCGACACCCATCTAGCGGGGGGGCCGGGGAGCTGTTTTTT,-,TRBV9,TRBD2,TRBJ2-2
CASSQGIRVYEQYF,TGTGCCAGCAGCCAAGGAATCAGGGTCTACGAGCAGTACTTC,-,TRBV14,-,TRBJ2-7
CASSQEPRTNYGYTF,TGCGCCAGCAGCCAAGAACCCAGGACTAACTATGGCTACACCTTC,few,TRBV4-1,-,TRBJ1-2
CASSPGQGGNSPLHF,TGCGCCAGCAGCCCCGGACAGGGAGGTAATTCACCCCTCCACTTT,-,TRBV5-1,TRBD1,TRBJ1-6
CASRARTALDNSPLHF,TGTGCCAGCAGAGCAAGGACAGCGCTAGATAATTCACCCCTCCACTTT,-,TRBV2,-,TRBJ1-6
CASSQVWDSGRSYEQYF,TGCGCCAGCAGCCAAGTTTGGGATAGCGGTCGTTCCTACGAGCAGTACTTC,-,TRBV4-1,-,TRBJ2-7
CASSSRGDSSYNEQFF,TGTGCTAGCAGCTCTCGAGGGGACAGCTCCTACAATGAGCAGTTCTTC,-,TRBV5-4,TRBD1,TRBJ2-1
CASSQEGLAGGTSYNEQFF,TGCGCCAGCAGCCAAGAGGGTCTAGCGGGAGGTACCTCCTACAATGAGCAGTTCTTC,-,TRBV4-1,TRBD2,TRBJ2-1
CSASFVSSYEQYF,TGCAGCGCTTCCTTCGTTAGCTCCTACGAGCAGTACTTC,few,TRBV29-1,-,TRBJ2-7
CASSETAPYGYTF,TGTGCCAGCAGCGAAACAGCACCATATGGCTACACCTTC,-,TRBV7-2,-,TRBJ1-2
CAWGEVRTSGANVLTF,TGTGCCTGGGGGGAGGTTCGAACCTCTGGGGCCAACGTCCTGACTTTC,-,TRBV7-9,-,TRBJ2-6
CASTSTGVRETQYF,TGTGCCAGCACGTCGACGGGAGTAAGGGAGACCCAGTACTTC,-,TRBV6-1,-,TRBJ2-5
CASSFTSGRSYEQYF,TGTGCCAGCAGTTTTACTAGCGGACGATCCTACGAGCAGTACTTC,-,TRBV27,TRBD2,TRBJ2-7
CASSLGPQGNEQFF,TGTGCCAGCAGCTTAGGCCCGCAGGGGAATGAGCAGTTCTTC,once,TRBV7-9,-,TRBJ2-1
CAWSTRGQQNTEAFF,TGTGCCTGGAGCACCCGAGGACAGCAGAACACTGAAGCTTTCTTT,few,TRBV30,-,TRBJ1-1
CASSLSGGQGETQYF,TGCGCCAGCAGCTTGTCGGGGGGACAGGGAGAGACCCAGTACTTC,-,TRBV5-1,TRBD1,TRBJ2-5
CASSPGQENTEAFF,TGTGCCAGCAGCCCAGGACAGGAGAACACTGAAGCTTTCTTT,-,TRBV7-2,TRBD1,TRBJ1-1
CASGGSGRGDTQYF,TGTGCCAGCGGGGGGAGTGGGCGGGGAGATACGCAGTATTTT,-,TRBV2,-,TRBJ2-3
CATKSGKTSYNEQFF,TGCGCCACCAAGAGCGGGAAAACCTCCTACAATGAGCAGTTCTTC,many,TRBV10-1,TRBD2,TRBJ2-1
CASSDLQDSGNTIYF,TGTGCCAGCAGTGACCTACAGGACTCTGGAAACACCATATATTTT,-,TRBV6-1,-,TRBJ1-3
CATSALGAGGPEQYF,TGTGCCACCAGCGCTTTAGGAGCGGGAGGGCCGGAGCAGTACTTC,-,TRBV15,TRBD2,TRBJ2-5